Listed below are T cell receptor beta chains from one sample, sequenced in a study of spatial heterogeneity in lung cancer. Using its own MiXCR run on the 5' RACE reads, TCRdb lists one record per CDR3 protein. Of fewer than 15,000 distinct CDR3 sequences listed, approximately 3.5% were seen once; the top ten hold more than 40%. The input for sequencing was PBMCs, taken at surgery. These receptors were taken from a male donor with early-stage non-small cell lung cancer. The CDR3 runs from the conserved cysteine through the conserved F or W. D genes are given only for firm matches. Not every row has a clone size; where given, it reads once, few, many or a size class.

d_call: -; v_call: TRBV18; clone_size: many; j_call: TRBJ2-7; cdr3_aa: CASSPGPTGEQYF; cdr3_nt: TGTGCCAGCTCCCCCGGGCCCACGGGCGAGCAGTACTTC
d_call: TRBD1; v_call: TRBV7-9; clone_size: -; j_call: TRBJ1-6; cdr3_aa: CASSPGQGRSPLHF; cdr3_nt: TGTGCCAGCAGCCCCGGACAGGGGCGCTCACCCCTCCACTTT
d_call: -; v_call: TRBV6-2/TRBV6-3; clone_size: many; j_call: TRBJ2-2; cdr3_aa: CASREQPNTGELFF; cdr3_nt: TGTGCCAGCAGGGAACAGCCGAACACCGGGGAGCTGTTTTTT
d_call: TRBD2; v_call: TRBV9; clone_size: many; j_call: TRBJ2-5; cdr3_aa: CASSGLAGIQETQYF; cdr3_nt: TGTGCCAGCAGCGGGCTAGCGGGGATCCAAGAGACCCAGTACTTC
d_call: TRBD1; v_call: TRBV28; clone_size: many; j_call: TRBJ2-7; cdr3_aa: CASSPWDRVYEQYF; cdr3_nt: TGTGCCAGCAGTCCATGGGACAGAGTCTACGAGCAGTACTTC
d_call: TRBD1; v_call: TRBV7-9; clone_size: many; j_call: TRBJ2-7; cdr3_aa: CASSVTGTGARSYEQYF; cdr3_nt: TGTGCCAGCAGCGTCACCGGGACAGGGGCCCGCTCCTACGAGCAGTACTTC
d_call: TRBD1; v_call: TRBV15; clone_size: large; j_call: TRBJ2-5; cdr3_aa: CATSLGQVETQYF; cdr3_nt: TGTGCCACCAGCTTGGGACAGGTGGAGACCCAGTACTTC
d_call: -; v_call: TRBV5-5; clone_size: medium-sized; j_call: TRBJ2-7; cdr3_aa: CASSPDLLGEQYF; cdr3_nt: TGTGCCAGCAGCCCGGACCTATTAGGCGAGCAGTACTTC
d_call: -; v_call: TRBV10-3; clone_size: many; j_call: TRBJ2-3; cdr3_aa: CASADRTDTQYF; cdr3_nt: TGTGCCAGCGCTGACAGAACAGATACGCAGTATTTT
d_call: TRBD2; v_call: TRBV10-3; clone_size: once; j_call: TRBJ2-5; cdr3_aa: CAISAASGSPGAQYF; cdr3_nt: TGTGCCATCAGTGCGGCTAGCGGGAGCCCAGGGGCCCAGTACTTC
d_call: -; v_call: TRBV12-3/TRBV12-4; clone_size: many; j_call: TRBJ2-5; cdr3_aa: CASSLAPAEQETQYF; cdr3_nt: TGTGCCAGCAGTTTAGCTCCGGCAGAACAAGAGACCCAGTACTTC
d_call: TRBD2; v_call: TRBV20-1; clone_size: large; j_call: TRBJ2-1; cdr3_aa: CSARARGTSGRSEQFF; cdr3_nt: TGCAGTGCTAGAGCCCGGGGGACTAGCGGGAGAAGTGAGCAGTTCTTC
d_call: TRBD1; v_call: TRBV7-2; clone_size: many; j_call: TRBJ2-5; cdr3_aa: CASSSGQVGRETQYF; cdr3_nt: TGTGCCAGCAGCTCGGGACAGGTGGGGAGAGAGACCCAGTACTTC
d_call: -; v_call: TRBV7-7; clone_size: many; j_call: TRBJ2-5; cdr3_aa: CASSLGSQETQYF; cdr3_nt: TGTGCTAGCAGCTTAGGTTCACAAGAGACCCAGTACTTC
d_call: -; v_call: TRBV28; clone_size: -; j_call: TRBJ1-3; cdr3_aa: CASSDSAGNTIYF; cdr3_nt: TGTGCCAGCAGCGACAGTGCTGGAAACACCATATATTTT
d_call: -; v_call: TRBV12-3/TRBV12-4; clone_size: few; j_call: TRBJ2-1; cdr3_aa: CASSRVNEQFF; cdr3_nt: TGTGCCAGCAGTAGGGTCAATGAGCAGTTCTTC
d_call: -; v_call: TRBV3-1; clone_size: many; j_call: TRBJ2-3; cdr3_aa: CASSSRARTGEDTQYF; cdr3_nt: TGTGCCAGCAGCTCCCGGGCCAGAACCGGAGAAGATACGCAGTATTTT
d_call: -; v_call: TRBV6-5; clone_size: -; j_call: TRBJ2-7; cdr3_aa: CASSYSILGASYEQYF; cdr3_nt: TGTGCCAGCAGTTACTCGATTCTCGGGGCCTCCTACGAGCAGTACTTC
d_call: -; v_call: TRBV28; clone_size: many; j_call: TRBJ2-1; cdr3_aa: CASSRAGTLDEQFF; cdr3_nt: TGTGCCAGCAGTCGGGCTGGGACCCTTGATGAGCAGTTCTTC
d_call: TRBD1; v_call: TRBV20-1; clone_size: -; j_call: TRBJ1-1; cdr3_aa: CSAMGQGARNTEAFF; cdr3_nt: TGCAGTGCTATGGGACAGGGGGCAAGGAACACTGAAGCTTTCTTT
d_call: -; v_call: TRBV20-1; clone_size: many; j_call: TRBJ2-5; cdr3_aa: CSARDPGRWAQETQYF; cdr3_nt: TGCAGTGCTAGAGATCCGGGGAGGTGGGCTCAAGAGACCCAGTACTTC
d_call: -; v_call: TRBV20-1; clone_size: many; j_call: TRBJ2-7; cdr3_aa: CSARGGGYEQYF; cdr3_nt: TGCAGTGCTAGAGGAGGGGGGTACGAGCAGTACTTC
d_call: -; v_call: TRBV29-1; clone_size: many; j_call: TRBJ2-7; cdr3_aa: CSVVGQSGVEQYF; cdr3_nt: TGCAGCGTTGTAGGACAGTCAGGGGTCGAGCAGTACTTC
d_call: TRBD2; v_call: TRBV7-3; clone_size: many; j_call: TRBJ2-2; cdr3_aa: CASSPSLGLANTGELFF; cdr3_nt: TGTGCCAGCAGCCCCTCCTTGGGACTAGCGAACACCGGGGAGCTGTTTTTT
d_call: TRBD1; v_call: TRBV10-2; clone_size: many; j_call: TRBJ2-5; cdr3_aa: CASSEWTGGEETQYF; cdr3_nt: TGCGCCAGCAGTGAGTGGACAGGGGGTGAAGAGACCCAGTACTTC
d_call: -; v_call: TRBV4-1; clone_size: many; j_call: TRBJ2-3; cdr3_aa: CASSQSGDTDTQYF; cdr3_nt: TGCGCCAGCAGCCAGTCAGGGGACACAGATACGCAGTATTTT
d_call: TRBD1; v_call: TRBV7-7; clone_size: -; j_call: TRBJ2-7; cdr3_aa: CASSWGQGYEQYF; cdr3_nt: TGTGCTAGCAGCTGGGGACAGGGGTACGAGCAGTACTTC
d_call: -; v_call: TRBV4-3; clone_size: many; j_call: TRBJ2-7; cdr3_aa: CASSQDYSGNPYEQYF; cdr3_nt: TGCGCCAGCAGCCAAGATTATAGCGGCAACCCCTACGAGCAGTACTTC
d_call: -; v_call: TRBV5-1; clone_size: many; j_call: TRBJ2-3; cdr3_aa: CASSVSSSGTDTQYF; cdr3_nt: TGCGCCAGCAGCGTTTCTTCTAGCGGCACAGATACGCAGTATTTT
d_call: TRBD2; v_call: TRBV7-2; clone_size: many; j_call: TRBJ2-7; cdr3_aa: CASSLPLGGGTYEQYF; cdr3_nt: TGTGCCAGCAGCTTACCCCTAGGCGGGGGAACCTACGAGCAGTACTTC
d_call: -; v_call: TRBV7-3; clone_size: many; j_call: TRBJ2-3; cdr3_aa: CASSLAYTDTQYF; cdr3_nt: TGTGCCAGCAGCTTAGCCTACACAGATACGCAGTATTTT
d_call: TRBD1; v_call: TRBV28; clone_size: many; j_call: TRBJ2-3; cdr3_aa: CASSSSGTGSADTQYF; cdr3_nt: TGTGCCAGCAGTTCATCGGGGACAGGGAGCGCAGATACGCAGTATTTT
d_call: -; v_call: TRBV2; clone_size: many; j_call: TRBJ2-7; cdr3_aa: CASSVGRGRNEQYF; cdr3_nt: TGTGCCAGCAGTGTTGGCAGGGGACGGAACGAGCAGTACTTC
d_call: TRBD2; v_call: TRBV20-1; clone_size: many; j_call: TRBJ2-1; cdr3_aa: CSARGGMASGHNEQFF; cdr3_nt: TGCAGTGCTAGAGGAGGTATGGCTAGCGGCCACAATGAGCAGTTCTTC
d_call: -; v_call: TRBV6-1; clone_size: few; j_call: TRBJ2-3; cdr3_aa: CASSEVSFTDTQYF; cdr3_nt: TGTGCCAGCAGTGAGGTCTCCTTCACAGATACGCAGTATTTT
d_call: -; v_call: TRBV7-6; clone_size: many; j_call: TRBJ2-1; cdr3_aa: CASSSPPDEQFF; cdr3_nt: TGTGCCAGCAGCTCCCCACCGGATGAGCAGTTCTTC
d_call: -; v_call: TRBV12-3/TRBV12-4; clone_size: -; j_call: TRBJ2-2; cdr3_aa: CASSPSRGAAGELFF; cdr3_nt: TGTGCCAGCAGTCCCTCGAGGGGGGCCGCCGGGGAGCTGTTTTTT
d_call: -; v_call: TRBV10-3; clone_size: many; j_call: TRBJ1-2; cdr3_aa: CAITRGGNYGYTF; cdr3_nt: TGTGCCATCACGAGAGGAGGAAACTATGGCTACACCTTC
d_call: TRBD1; v_call: TRBV7-7; clone_size: many; j_call: TRBJ2-5; cdr3_aa: CASSLGQGSETQYF; cdr3_nt: TGTGCTAGCAGCTTAGGACAGGGGTCAGAGACCCAGTACTTC
d_call: -; v_call: TRBV5-1; clone_size: many; j_call: TRBJ2-2; cdr3_aa: CASSLAGPNAGELFF; cdr3_nt: TGCGCCAGCAGCTTGGCCGGCCCCAACGCCGGGGAGCTGTTTTTT
d_call: TRBD2; v_call: TRBV11-1; clone_size: many; j_call: TRBJ2-1; cdr3_aa: CASSSQSTSGPYNEQFF; cdr3_nt: TGTGCCAGCAGCTCCCAATCGACTAGCGGGCCGTACAATGAGCAGTTCTTC
d_call: TRBD2; v_call: TRBV6-5; clone_size: many; j_call: TRBJ2-1; cdr3_aa: CASRPAGVGPRYNEQFF; cdr3_nt: TGTGCCAGCAGGCCAGCGGGAGTCGGGCCCAGGTACAATGAGCAGTTCTTC
d_call: TRBD1; v_call: TRBV7-9; clone_size: many; j_call: TRBJ1-2; cdr3_aa: CASSQRDRGLDGYTF; cdr3_nt: TGTGCCAGCAGCCAACGTGACAGGGGGCTCGATGGCTACACCTTC
d_call: TRBD1; v_call: TRBV6-5; clone_size: many; j_call: TRBJ2-6; cdr3_aa: CASRGQGGANVLTF; cdr3_nt: TGTGCCAGCAGGGGACAGGGAGGGGCCAACGTCCTGACTTTC
d_call: TRBD2; v_call: TRBV2; clone_size: few; j_call: TRBJ2-7; cdr3_aa: CASSRTSSEQYF; cdr3_nt: TGTGCCAGCAGCCGGACTAGCTCCGAGCAGTACTTC
d_call: -; v_call: TRBV2; clone_size: many; j_call: TRBJ2-5; cdr3_aa: CASSELTVQETQYF; cdr3_nt: TGTGCCAGCAGTGAATTGACAGTCCAAGAGACCCAGTACTTC
d_call: -; v_call: TRBV20-1; clone_size: many; j_call: TRBJ1-2; cdr3_aa: CSAHQRDGDYGYTF; cdr3_nt: TGCAGTGCTCACCAACGGGACGGAGACTATGGCTACACCTTC
d_call: -; v_call: TRBV29-1; clone_size: few; j_call: TRBJ2-7; cdr3_aa: CSARGVYEQYF; cdr3_nt: TGCAGCGCCAGAGGGGTTTACGAGCAGTACTTC
d_call: -; v_call: TRBV5-1; clone_size: medium-sized; j_call: TRBJ2-6; cdr3_aa: CASTPDLSGANVLTF; cdr3_nt: TGCGCCAGCACTCCCGACCTTTCTGGGGCCAACGTCCTGACTTTC
d_call: -; v_call: TRBV6-1; clone_size: many; j_call: TRBJ2-3; cdr3_aa: CASSGSFGGRDTQYF; cdr3_nt: TGTGCCAGCAGTGGATCTTTTGGGGGCCGGGATACGCAGTATTTT
d_call: -; v_call: TRBV12-2; clone_size: many; j_call: TRBJ2-2; cdr3_aa: CASRGEGSRVELFF; cdr3_nt: TGTGCAAGTCGAGGAGAGGGGTCCCGAGTGGAGCTGTTTTTT
d_call: -; v_call: TRBV20-1; clone_size: many; j_call: TRBJ2-1; cdr3_aa: CSYPAPSSYNEQFF; cdr3_nt: TGCAGTTACCCAGCCCCGAGCTCCTACAATGAGCAGTTCTTC